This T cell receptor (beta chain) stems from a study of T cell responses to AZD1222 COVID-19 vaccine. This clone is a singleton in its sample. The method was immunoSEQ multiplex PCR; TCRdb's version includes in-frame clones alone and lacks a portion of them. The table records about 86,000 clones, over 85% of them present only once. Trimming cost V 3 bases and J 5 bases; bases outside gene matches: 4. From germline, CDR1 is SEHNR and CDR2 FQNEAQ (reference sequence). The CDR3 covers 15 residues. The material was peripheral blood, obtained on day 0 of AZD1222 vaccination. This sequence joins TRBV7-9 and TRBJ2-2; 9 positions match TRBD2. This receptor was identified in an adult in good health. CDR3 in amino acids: CASSLTSGGTGELFF. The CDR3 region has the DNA TGTGCCAGCAGCTTGACTAGCGGCGGAACCGGGGAGCTGTTTTTT.